This T cell receptor beta chain was recorded in a study of T cells in Graves' hyperthyroidism and ophthalmopathy. The source material, RNA transcripts, was used to amplify TCR beta CDR3 regions. The study used the HTBI primer set for a first-round RT-PCR of the TCR CDR3. TCRdb re-derived calls from the multiplex PCR reads in MiXCR, one entry per CDR3 protein. The sample shows about 700,000 distinct CDR3 sequences, 45% of them seen only once. Diagnosis rested on symptoms, serum thyroxine and TRAb, thyroid ultrasound, and orbital computed tomography. CDR3 length: 14 residues. Germline values: CDR1 MDHEN, CDR2 SYDVKM. Deletions cut 5 bases from V and 3 bases from J, with 14 bases between.

The sequence was obtained from an adult man with Graves' disease, either hyperthyroidism or ophthalmopathy (not recorded which). The sequencing input was peripheral blood or thyroid tissue (not recorded which). The chain is built from TRBV28 and TRBJ2-7; the D gene could be TRBD1 or TRBD2 (5 bases each). Here the CDR3 DNA reads TGTGCCAGCAGTGGGGGAAACCGAATCTACGAGCAGTACTTC. It translates to CASSGGNRIYEQYF. Using reference TRBV28 and TRBJ2-7 for the parts outside the CDR3, the full variable domain is DVKVTQSSRYLVKRTGEKVFLECVQDMDHENMFWYRQDPGLGLRLIYFSYDVKMKEKGDIPEGYSVSREKKERFSLILESASTNQTSMYLCASSGGNRIYEQYFGPGTRLTVT.